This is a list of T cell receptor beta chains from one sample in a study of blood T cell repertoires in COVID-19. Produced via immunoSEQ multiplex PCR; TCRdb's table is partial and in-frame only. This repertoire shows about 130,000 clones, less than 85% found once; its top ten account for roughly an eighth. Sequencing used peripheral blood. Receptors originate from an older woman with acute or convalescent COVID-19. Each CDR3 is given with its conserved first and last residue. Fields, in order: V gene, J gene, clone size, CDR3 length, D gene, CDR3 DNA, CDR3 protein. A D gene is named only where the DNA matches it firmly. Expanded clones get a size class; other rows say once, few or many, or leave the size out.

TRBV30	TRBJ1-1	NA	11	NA	TGTGCCTGGGCCAGTGGGGGGGGAGCTTTCTTT	CAWASGGGAFF
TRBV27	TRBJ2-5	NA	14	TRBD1	TGTGCCAGCAGCCTACAGGGGCTCGGAGAGACCCAGTACTTC	CASSLQGLGETQYF
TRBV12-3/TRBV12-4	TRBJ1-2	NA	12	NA	TGTGCCAGCACCGCCCGGGGGGATGGCTACACCTTC	CASTARGDGYTF
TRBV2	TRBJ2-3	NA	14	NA	TGTGCCAGCAGCGGGGGAAGGGTGATAGATACGCAGTATTTT	CASSGGRVIDTQYF
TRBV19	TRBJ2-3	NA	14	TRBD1	TGTGCCAGTAGTATAGGGACAGGGGAAGATACGCAGTATTTT	CASSIGTGEDTQYF
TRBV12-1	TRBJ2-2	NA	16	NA	TGTGCCAGCAGCCGGAAACAGGGGTCGAACACCGGGGAGCTGTTTTTT	CASSRKQGSNTGELFF
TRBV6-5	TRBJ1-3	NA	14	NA	TGTGCCAGCAGGCAGGTAGTCTCTGGAAACACCATATATTTT	CASRQVVSGNTIYF
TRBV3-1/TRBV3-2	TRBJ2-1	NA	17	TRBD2	TGTGCCAGCAGCCAGGGACTAGCGGGGGCCGGATTCAATGAGCAGTTCTTC	CASSQGLAGAGFNEQFF
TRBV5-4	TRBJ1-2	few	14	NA	TGTGCCAGCAGCCCCGACAGTCCGAATTATGGCTACACCTTC	CASSPDSPNYGYTF
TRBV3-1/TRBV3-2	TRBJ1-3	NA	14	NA	TGTGCCAGCAGCCAAGCCGTATCTGGAAACACCATATATTTT	CASSQAVSGNTIYF
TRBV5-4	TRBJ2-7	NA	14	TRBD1	TGTGCCAGCAGCTCGACAGGGGGCGACTACGAGCAGTACTTC	CASSSTGGDYEQYF
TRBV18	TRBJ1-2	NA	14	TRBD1	TGTGCCAGCTCAGCGGACAGGGGGCGCGGCGGCTACACCTTC	CASSADRGRGGYTF
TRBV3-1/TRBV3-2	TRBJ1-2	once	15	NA	TGTGCCAGCAGCCAAACAGCAGTAATAAACTATGGCTACACCTTC	CASSQTAVINYGYTF
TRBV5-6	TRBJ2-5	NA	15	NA	TGTGCCAGCAGGCGAGTGGGGGAGGACCAAGAGACCCAGTACTTC	CASRRVGEDQETQYF
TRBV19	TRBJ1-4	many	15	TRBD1	TGTGCCAGTAGCCTTGGGACAGGCCTTAATGAAAAACTGTTTTTT	CASSLGTGLNEKLFF
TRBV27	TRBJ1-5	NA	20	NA	TGTGCCAGCAGTTTACCCATTCATACACAGGAGATATATAGCAATCAGCCCCAGCATTTT	CASSLPIHTQEIYSNQPQHF
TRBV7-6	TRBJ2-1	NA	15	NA	TGTGCCAGCAGCTCCTCACCTGTAGCCCTAAATGAGCAGTTCTTC	CASSSSPVALNEQFF
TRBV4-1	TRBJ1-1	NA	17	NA	TGCGCCAGCAGCCATCCTAAAGGGGGGGATCCTAACACTGAAGCTTTCTTT	CASSHPKGGDPNTEAFF
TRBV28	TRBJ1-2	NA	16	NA	TGTGCCAGCAGTTTAGGTTCCTCCCGACCGGGGTATGGCTACACCTTC	CASSLGSSRPGYGYTF
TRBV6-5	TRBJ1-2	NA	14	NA	TGTGCCAGCGCCTACGAAGGAGGGACCTATGGCTACACCTTC	CASAYEGGTYGYTF
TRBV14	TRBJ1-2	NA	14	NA	TGTGCCAGCAGCCAAGCCCTCCTAGTCGGTGGCTACACCTTC	CASSQALLVGGYTF
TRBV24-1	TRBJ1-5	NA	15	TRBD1	TGTGCCACCAGTGATGGGACAGTTTTCAATCAGCCCCAGCATTTT	CATSDGTVFNQPQHF
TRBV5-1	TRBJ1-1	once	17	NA	TGCGCCAGCAGCTTGGACGGGATGCCCCAAGCAGGTACTGAAGCTTTCTTT	CASSLDGMPQAGTEAFF
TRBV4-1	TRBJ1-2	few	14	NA	TGCGCCAGCAGCCACCCCTCACACGACGGACACCCGCACTTC	CASSHPSHDGHPHF
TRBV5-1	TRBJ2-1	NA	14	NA	TGCGCCAGCAGCTTGACCCCAGGGTCGAATGAGCAGTTCTTC	CASSLTPGSNEQFF
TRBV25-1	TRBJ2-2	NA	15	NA	TGTGCCAGCAGTGAGCGTCCTCCGGGCACCGGGGAGCTGTTTTTT	CASSERPPGTGELFF
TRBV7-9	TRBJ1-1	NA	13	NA	TGTGCCAGCAGCACAACAGGGTACGCTGAAGCTTTCTTT	CASSTTGYAEAFF
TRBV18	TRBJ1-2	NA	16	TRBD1	TGTGCCAGCTCACCACCATACACAGGGGGCAGCGGTGGCTACACCTTC	CASSPPYTGGSGGYTF
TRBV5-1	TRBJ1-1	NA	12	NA	TGCGCCAGCAGCCTGGAAGGAGTTGAAGCTTTCTTT	CASSLEGVEAFF
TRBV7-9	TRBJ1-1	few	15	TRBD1	TGTGCCAGCAGCTTGGGAAGGGGGCTGGCCACTGAAGCTTTCTTT	CASSLGRGLATEAFF
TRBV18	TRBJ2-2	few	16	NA	TGTGCCAGCTCACCACCGTCTAAGAAGAACACCGGGGAGCTGTTTTTT	CASSPPSKKNTGELFF
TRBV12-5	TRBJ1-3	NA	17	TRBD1	TGTGCTAGTGGTTTGGGACAGGGATATGTGGGTGGAAACACCATATATTTT	CASGLGQGYVGGNTIYF
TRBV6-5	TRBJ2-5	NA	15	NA	TGTGCCAGCAGTCCCAGGGACTCTCCGGTTGGGACCCAGTACTTC	CASSPRDSPVGTQYF
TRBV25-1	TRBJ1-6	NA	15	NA	TGTGCCAGCAGGTTTAGGGGCTCCTATAATTCACCCCTCCACTTT	CASRFRGSYNSPLHF
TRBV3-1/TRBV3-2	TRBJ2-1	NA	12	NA	TGTGCCAGCAGCCATTTAATCAATGAGCAGTTCTTC	CASSHLINEQFF
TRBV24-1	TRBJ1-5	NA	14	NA	TGTGCCACCAGTGATTCGACAAGGCCACAGCCCCAGCATTTT	CATSDSTRPQPQHF
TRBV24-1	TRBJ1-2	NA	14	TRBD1	TGTGCCACCCGTGCGACAGGGGAAGAGAAGGGCTACACCTTC	CATRATGEEKGYTF
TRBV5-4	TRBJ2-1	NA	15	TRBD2	TGTGCCAGCAGCAGAGCGGGGGGCTCCTACAATGAGCAGTTCTTC	CASSRAGGSYNEQFF
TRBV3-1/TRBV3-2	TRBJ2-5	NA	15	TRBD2	TGTGCCAGCAGCCGCGGGGGACGACAAACGGGGACCCAGTACTTC	CASSRGGRQTGTQYF
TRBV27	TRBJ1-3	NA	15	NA	TGTGCCAGCAGTCCTCAGGGGAGCTCTGGAAACACCATATATTTT	CASSPQGSSGNTIYF
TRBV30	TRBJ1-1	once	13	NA	TGTGCCTGGAGTGTAGAGGTGTACACTGAAGCTTTCTTT	CAWSVEVYTEAFF